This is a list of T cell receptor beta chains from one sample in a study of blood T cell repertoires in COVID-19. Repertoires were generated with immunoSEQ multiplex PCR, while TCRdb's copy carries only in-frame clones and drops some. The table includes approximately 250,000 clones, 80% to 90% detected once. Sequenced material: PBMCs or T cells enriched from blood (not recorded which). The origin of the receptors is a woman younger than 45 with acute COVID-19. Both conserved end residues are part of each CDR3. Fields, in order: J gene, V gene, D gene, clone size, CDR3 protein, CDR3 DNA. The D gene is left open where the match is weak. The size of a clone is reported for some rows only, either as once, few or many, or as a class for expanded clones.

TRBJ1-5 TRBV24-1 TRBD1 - CATSDTGAFNQPQHF TGTGCCACCAGTGATACAGGGGCCTTCAATCAGCCCCAGCATTTT
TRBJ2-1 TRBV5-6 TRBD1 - CASSRDRNNEQFF TGTGCCAGCAGCCGGGACAGAAACAATGAGCAGTTCTTC
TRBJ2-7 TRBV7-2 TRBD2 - CASKGLAGASYEQYF TGTGCCAGCAAGGGACTAGCGGGAGCATCCTACGAGCAGTACTTC
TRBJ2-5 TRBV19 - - CASSMDIQGRGDQETQYF TGTGCCAGTAGTATGGACATTCAGGGGAGGGGAGACCAAGAGACCCAGTACTTC
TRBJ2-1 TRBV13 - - CASSESFSGLNEQFF TGTGCCAGCAGCGAATCCTTTAGCGGTCTCAATGAGCAGTTCTTC
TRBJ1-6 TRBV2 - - CASRDYRERGSPLHF TGTGCCAGCAGGGACTACAGGGAGCGGGGTTCACCCCTCCACTTT
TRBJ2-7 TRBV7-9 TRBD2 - CASSPRASGSYEQYF TGTGCCAGCAGCCCCCGGGCTAGCGGGAGCTACGAGCAGTACTTC
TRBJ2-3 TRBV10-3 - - CAISDARGTAPDTQYF TGTGCCATCAGTGACGCCCGCGGAACCGCCCCAGATACGCAGTATTTT
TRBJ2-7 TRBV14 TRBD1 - CASSQDRNGQGSYEQYF TGTGCCAGCAGCCAAGATCGAAATGGACAGGGCTCCTACGAGCAGTACTTC
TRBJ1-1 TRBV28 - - CASSSGGRRAFF TGTGCCAGCAGCTCCGGGGGGCGGAGAGCTTTCTTT
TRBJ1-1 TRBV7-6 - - CASRPTLRENTEAFF TGTGCCAGCAGACCGACTTTGCGGGAAAACACTGAAGCTTTCTTT
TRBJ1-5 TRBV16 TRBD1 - CASTPGTGVRNQPQHF TGTGCCAGCACCCCCGGGACAGGGGTTCGAAATCAGCCCCAGCATTTT
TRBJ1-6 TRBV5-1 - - CASSLGTGDSPLHF TGCGCCAGCAGCTTGGGGACCGGGGATTCACCCCTCCACTTT
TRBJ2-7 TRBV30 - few CAWSGRLAMGSEQYF TGTGCCTGGAGTGGAAGGCTAGCAATGGGCTCCGAGCAGTACTTC
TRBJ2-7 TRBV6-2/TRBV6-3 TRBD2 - CASSYDSSGGYEQYF TGTGCCAGCAGCTATGACTCTAGCGGGGGCTACGAGCAGTACTTC
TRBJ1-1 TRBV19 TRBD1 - CASSTDSGGNTEAFF TGTGCCAGTAGTACAGACTCAGGGGGGAACACTGAAGCTTTCTTT
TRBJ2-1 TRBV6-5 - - CASTPELAPYNEQFF TGTGCCAGCACCCCTGAACTAGCACCCTACAATGAGCAGTTCTTC
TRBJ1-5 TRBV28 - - CASSFGGSNQPQHF TGTGCCAGCAGTTTCGGGGGAAGCAATCAGCCCCAGCATTTT
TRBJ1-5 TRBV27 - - CASSFGGEAQPQHF TGTGCCAGCAGTTTCGGCGGAGAGGCTCAGCCCCAGCATTTT
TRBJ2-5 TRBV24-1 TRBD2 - CATSRLAGGQETQYF TGTGCCACCAGCCGACTAGCGGGAGGGCAAGAGACCCAGTACTTC
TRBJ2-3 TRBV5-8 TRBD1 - CASSSGTTGLKVDTQYF TGTGCCAGCAGCTCCGGAACGACAGGGCTTAAAGTAGATACGCAGTATTTT
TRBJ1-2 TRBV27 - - CASSGDLYGYTF TGTGCCAGCAGTGGAGACCTCTATGGCTACACCTTC
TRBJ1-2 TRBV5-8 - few CASSLFPPTVNYGYTF TGTGCCAGCAGCCTATTCCCCCCGACAGTCAACTATGGCTACACCTTC
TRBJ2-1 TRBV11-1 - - CASSLGTGTPMSEQFF TGTGCCAGCAGCTTAGGGACCGGGACACCCATGTCTGAGCAGTTCTTC
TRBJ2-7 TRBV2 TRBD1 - CASSLGQGAYEQYF TGTGCCAGCTCGTTGGGCCAGGGGGCTTACGAGCAGTACTTC
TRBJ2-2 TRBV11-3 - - CASSLNRFTGELFF TGTGCCAGCAGCTTGAACAGGTTCACCGGGGAGCTGTTTTTT
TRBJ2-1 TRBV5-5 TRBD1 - CASSLPQGSSYNEQFF TGTGCCAGCAGCCTACCACAGGGGAGCTCCTACAATGAGCAGTTCTTC
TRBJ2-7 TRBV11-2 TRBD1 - CASRYTGTGDYEQYF TGTGCCAGCAGATATACGGGGACAGGGGACTACGAGCAGTACTTC
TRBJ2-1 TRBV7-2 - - CASSFARGGYNEQFF TGTGCCAGCAGCTTTGCCAGGGGTGGCTACAATGAGCAGTTCTTC
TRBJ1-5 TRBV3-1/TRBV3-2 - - CASSQGSFAGRSNQPQHF TGTGCCAGCAGCCAAGGTTCCTTCGCAGGGCGAAGCAATCAGCCCCAGCATTTT
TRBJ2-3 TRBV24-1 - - CATQQYGTLGDTQYF TGTGCCACCCAACAATACGGGACTCTGGGGGATACGCAGTATTTT
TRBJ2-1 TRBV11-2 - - CASSLAGANSRLADNEQFF TGTGCCAGCAGCTTAGCGGGGGCCAATTCGAGGCTAGCGGACAATGAGCAGTTCTTC
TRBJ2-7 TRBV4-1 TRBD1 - CASSQGDRSYEQYF TGCGCCAGCAGCCAAGGGGACAGGTCGTACGAGCAGTACTTC
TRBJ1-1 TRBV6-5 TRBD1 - CASSSRDSPLEAFF TGTGCCAGCAGTTCTAGGGACAGTCCCCTTGAAGCTTTCTTT
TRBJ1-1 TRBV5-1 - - CASSSEGGTEAFF TGCGCCAGCAGTTCGGAGGGCGGCACTGAAGCTTTCTTT
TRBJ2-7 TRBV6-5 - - CASRTLKAYEQYF TGTGCCAGCCGGACACTTAAAGCCTACGAGCAGTACTTC
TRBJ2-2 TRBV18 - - CASSPLRQENTGELFF TGTGCCAGCTCACCGTTGAGACAGGAGAACACCGGGGAGCTGTTTTTT
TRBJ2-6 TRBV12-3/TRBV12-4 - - CASTTQGAVLTF TGTGCCAGCACCACACAGGGAGCCGTCCTGACTTTC
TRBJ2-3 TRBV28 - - CASSSRPWSGITDTQYF TGTGCCAGCAGTTCCCGACCTTGGTCCGGGATCACAGATACGCAGTATTTT
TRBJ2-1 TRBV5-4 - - CASSLDPTGGGLAGSDEQFF TGTGCCAGCAGCCTAGACCCGACAGGGGGAGGGCTAGCGGGTAGCGATGAGCAGTTCTTC
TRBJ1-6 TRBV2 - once CASTGTDINSPLHF TGTGCCAGCACCGGGACTGATATTAATTCACCCCTCCACTTT